This TCR beta chain was recovered during a study of OX40 agonist ivuxolimab in advanced cancers. Using immunoSEQ multiplex PCR, the repertoire was profiled, and TCRdb retains in-frame clones only, with some absent. The sample lists tens of thousands of clones; nearly 90% were seen once. The junction had 7 bases not matched to a gene; V was cut back by 4 bases and J by 2 bases. This CDR3 contains 16 residues. CDR1 SGHNT and CDR2 YENEEA come from the germline V gene. This clone was seen once. This rearrangement joins TRBV11-3 to TRBJ2-5; TRBD2 matches 10 bases. This TCR was recovered from an adult with an advanced solid tumor such as melanoma, head and neck, liver or kidney cancer. The input for sequencing was CD4+ or CD8+ T cells sorted from blood, taken in a trial of the OX40 agonist ivuxolimab. The DNA of the CDR3 is TGTGCCAGCAGCTCCTCTAGCGGGGGACATCAAGAGACCCAGTACTTC. Its protein is CASSSSSGGHQETQYF.